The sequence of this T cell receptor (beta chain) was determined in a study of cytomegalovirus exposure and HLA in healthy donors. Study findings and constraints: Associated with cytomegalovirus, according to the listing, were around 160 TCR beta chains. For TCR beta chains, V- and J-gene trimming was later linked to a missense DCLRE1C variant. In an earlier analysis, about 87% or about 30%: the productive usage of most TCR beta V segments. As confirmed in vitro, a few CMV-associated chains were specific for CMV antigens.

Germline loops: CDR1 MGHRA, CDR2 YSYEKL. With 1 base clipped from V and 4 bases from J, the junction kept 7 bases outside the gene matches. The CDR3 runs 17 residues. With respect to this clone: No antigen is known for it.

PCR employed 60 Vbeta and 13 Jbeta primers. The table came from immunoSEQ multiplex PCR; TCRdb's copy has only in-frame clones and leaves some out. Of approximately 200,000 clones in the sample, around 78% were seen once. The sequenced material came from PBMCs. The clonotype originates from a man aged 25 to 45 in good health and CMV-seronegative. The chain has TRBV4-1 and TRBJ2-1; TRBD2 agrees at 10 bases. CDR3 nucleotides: TGCGCCAGCAGCCAAGGTCAAGCGGGAGGGCTTTACAATGAGCAGTTCTTC. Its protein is CASSQGQAGGLYNEQFF.